The clone carrying this TCR beta chain has at least ten counts. Newly diagnosed patients aged 18 to 65 had hyperthyroidism of under 2 months' duration. Source material for PBMCs was roughly 10 ml fresh peripheral blood. The source of the sample is a study of T cells in Graves' hyperthyroidism and ophthalmopathy. Amplification targeted TCR beta CDR3 regions from RNA transcripts. The study used the HTBI primer set for a first-round RT-PCR of the TCR CDR3. TCRdb re-analysed the multiplex PCR reads in MiXCR, keeping a single row per CDR3 protein. This sample has around 800,000 distinct CDR3 sequences; 38% occur once, and the top ten carry 7.5% to 9.5%. The trim removed 6 bases at V and 0 bases at J, leaving 3 bases unmatched. Germline assignment: CDR1 SGHTA and CDR2 FQGNSA. The CDR3 has 15 residues.

V usage is TRBV7-2 and J usage is TRBJ2-2, with 8 bases identical to TRBD1. Sequencing was performed on blood. The receptor was derived from a man younger than 35 with Graves' hyperthyroidism. The CDR3 here is CASRGQGSNTGELFF. The CDR3 DNA sequence: TGTGCCAGCAGAGGACAGGGTTCGAACACCGGGGAGCTGTTTTTT.